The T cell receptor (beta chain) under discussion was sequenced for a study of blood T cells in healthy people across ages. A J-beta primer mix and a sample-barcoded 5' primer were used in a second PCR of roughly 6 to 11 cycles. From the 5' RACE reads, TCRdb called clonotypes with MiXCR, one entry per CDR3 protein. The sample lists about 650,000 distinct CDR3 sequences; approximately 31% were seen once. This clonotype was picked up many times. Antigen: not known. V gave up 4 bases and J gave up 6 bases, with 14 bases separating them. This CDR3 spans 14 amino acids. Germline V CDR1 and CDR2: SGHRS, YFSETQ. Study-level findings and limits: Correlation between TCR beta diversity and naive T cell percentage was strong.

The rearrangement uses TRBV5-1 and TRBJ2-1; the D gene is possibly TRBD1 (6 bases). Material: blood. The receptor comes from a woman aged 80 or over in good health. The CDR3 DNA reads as TGCGCCAGCAGCCGACAGGAGATCCGCAATGAGCAGTTCTTC. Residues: CASSRQEIRNEQFF.